This T cell receptor (beta chain) was observed in a study of CD4 T cells in lung cancer (dated by TCRdb to between 2018 and 2021). Broadly, across the study: In the study, blood T cells from NSCLC patients were screened for responses to candidate mutation-encoded neoepitopes, and neoantigen-specific CD4+ T-cell clones and TCRs were isolated. Four patients undergoing curative-intent resections for stage I-III non-small cell lung cancer provided the tumor and non-adjacent lung tissue. The patients who underwent resection had lung adenocarcinoma or squamous cell carcinoma, were aged 60 to 69 when blood was donated, and were mostly former smokers. Treatments the patients had received before donating blood included platinum chemotherapy, and some of the patients were given nivolumab or pembrolizumab. TCRB deep sequencing tracked the frequency of neoantigen-specific clonotypes in tumor resections, non-adjacent lung and cultured T-cell products.

The method behind the library was the immunoSEQ multiplex PCR assay. Qiagen DNeasy or QIAamp micro DNA kits were used to isolate DNA, and the Adaptive Biotechnology human TCRB sequencing kit was used to sequence TCRB. An Illumina MiSeq was used to sequence the TCRB libraries. As for how the authors treated the data: The kit provider's software was used to analyze TCRB sequence data, and Fisher's exact test was used to test clonotype templates for tumor enrichment. Drawn from immuneACCESS, this table holds only the in-frame rearrangements with V and J called that TCRdb kept. Clones are partly lost; checked studies trace under half to an unresolved V gene and leave the rest unexplained. That table is the source of V, J and clone size, and D and trimming were worked out from the DNA. This sample gives about 10,000 clones in total; roughly three fifths of them show up just once. 15% of the sample is in the top ten clones.

Non-adjacent lung tissue was taken as far as possible from the malignant lesion, at least 3 cm away, from the same resection. Measured from the cysteine to the valine, the CDR3 is 14 residues long. Just the 42-base CDR3 DNA is kept, in frame starting at base 1. CDR1 and CDR2, looked up from the germline V gene (reference sequence), are MNHEY and SMNVEV. V loses 8 bases at its end and J loses 2 bases; junction bases beyond the gene matches: 8. Summary of the overall study and its limitations: Some blood-derived responses might be explained by in vitro priming of naive T cells or cross-reactivity rather than by memory responses to the cancer.

Concerning this clone: There is no known antigen for this receptor. No base quality information exists; no much larger clone differs at one position.

The sequence links TRBV27 to TRBJ2-7, and 8 junction bases match TRBD1. The source of this sequence is a man aged 55-75 years with non-small cell lung cancer. The source material was normal lung tissue taken away from the tumor. The CDR3 loop reads CASARTGWTYEQYV. The sequence in DNA is TGTGCCAGCGCCCGGACAGGGTGGACCTACGAGCAGTACGTC.